These T cell receptor beta chains were read from a single sample in a study of blood T cell repertoires in COVID-19. Generated by immunoSEQ multiplex PCR, the TCRdb table keeps only in-frame clones and is missing some. In the table there are roughly 130,000 clones, over 65% of which are singletons. The specimen was peripheral blood. The receptors shown here come from a man aged 45-60 years with acute or convalescent COVID-19. Each CDR3 is given with its conserved first and last residue.

TRBV19 12 CASSIVGGPQHF
TRBV30 11 CACRTGETQYF
TRBV5-1 19 CASSLVGPTGGSGANVLTF
TRBV15 16 CATSRDRQGRLNGYTF
TRBV5-1 13 CASRPGTGVEQYF
TRBV6-5 13 CASSRGQGAEAFF
TRBV19 15 CASSLQLGGNQPQHF
TRBV4-1 13 CASSRPQGEKLFF
TRBV5-1 15 CASSLATGGSTEAFF
TRBV7-3 13 CASSPGTTDTQYF
TRBV27 16 CASSLSLGQGIYRQYF
TRBV27 12 CASSERGTEAFF
TRBV27 14 CASSYRPYNSPLHF